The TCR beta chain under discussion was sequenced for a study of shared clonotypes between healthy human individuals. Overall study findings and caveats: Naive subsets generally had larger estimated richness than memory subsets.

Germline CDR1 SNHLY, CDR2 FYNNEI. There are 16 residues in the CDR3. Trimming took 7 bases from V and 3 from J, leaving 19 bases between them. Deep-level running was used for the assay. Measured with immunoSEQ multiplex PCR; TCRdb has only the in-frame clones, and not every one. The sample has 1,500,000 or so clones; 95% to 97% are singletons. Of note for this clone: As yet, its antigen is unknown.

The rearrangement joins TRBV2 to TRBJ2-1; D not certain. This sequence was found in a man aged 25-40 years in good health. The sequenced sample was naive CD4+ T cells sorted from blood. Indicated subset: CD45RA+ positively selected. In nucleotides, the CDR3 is TGTGCCAGCACCCCTGGCCCTACCCGGAGCTACAATGAGCAGTTCTTC. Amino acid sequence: CASTPGPTRSYNEQFF.